The subject of this entry is one T cell receptor beta chain. The antigen remains unidentified. The V and J ends lost 9 bases and 7 bases respectively, with 7 bases between them. This CDR3 has 9 amino acids. CDR1 and CDR2 (germline): SGHTA, FQGTGA. This record comes from a study of graft-versus-host responses after intestinal transplantation. The wider study: Anti-thymocyte globulin was used for induction in all recipients, who then took tacrolimus and steroids for approximately 3 years.

Notes on the study in general: Early post-transplant falls in HvG clones accompanied the peak levels of circulating GvH clones. GvH clonotypes were identified within recipient marrow, with a subset emerging first in ileum or blood.

This table comes from immunoSEQ multiplex PCR, and its TCRdb copy is limited to in-frame clones, with some not included. The sample has some 40,000 clones; roughly nine tenths are singletons. The source material was PBMCs, sampled 314 days after intestinal transplant. The chain links TRBV7-3 to TRBJ2-7; the D is unclear. The clonotype originates from a human patient who received an intestinal transplant, so some T cells may come from the graft donor. The CDR3, as DNA: TGTGCCAGACTACGGGAGCAGTACTTC. This translates into CARLREQYF.